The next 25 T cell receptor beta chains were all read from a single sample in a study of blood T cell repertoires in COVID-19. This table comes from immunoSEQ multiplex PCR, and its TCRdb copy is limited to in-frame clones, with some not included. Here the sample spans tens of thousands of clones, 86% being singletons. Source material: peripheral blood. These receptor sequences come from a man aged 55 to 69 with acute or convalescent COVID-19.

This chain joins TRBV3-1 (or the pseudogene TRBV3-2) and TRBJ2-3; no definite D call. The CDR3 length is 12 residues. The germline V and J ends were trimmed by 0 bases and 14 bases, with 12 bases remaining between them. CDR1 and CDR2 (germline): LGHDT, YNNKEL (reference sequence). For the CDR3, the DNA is TGTGCCAGCAGCCAAGAACATCTAGTGCTGTATTTT. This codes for CASSQEHLVLYF.

The CDR3 reads CASSSSGTGGYTF. The CDR3 region has the DNA TGTGCCAGCAGCTCCTCCGGGACAGGGGGCTACACCTTC. The chain couples TRBV5-6 to TRBJ1-2, with 9 bases aligning to TRBD1. The CDR3 has 13 amino acids. CDR1 SGHDT and CDR2 YYEEEE come from the germline V gene. Trimming at V came to 3 bases and at J to 8 bases, leaving 5 bases not matched to a gene.

Here the CDR3 reads CASSQDRLRGRETQYF. DNA of the CDR3: TGTGCCAGCAGCCAAGACAGACTCAGGGGGCGGGAGACCCAGTACTTC. This chain uses TRBV3-1 (or the pseudogene TRBV3-2) with TRBJ2-5; 8 bases agree with TRBD1. V lost 0 bases to trimming and J lost 5 bases; unmatched junction nucleotides: 8. From germline, CDR1 is LGHDT and CDR2 YNNKEL (reference sequence). The CDR3 runs to 16 residues.

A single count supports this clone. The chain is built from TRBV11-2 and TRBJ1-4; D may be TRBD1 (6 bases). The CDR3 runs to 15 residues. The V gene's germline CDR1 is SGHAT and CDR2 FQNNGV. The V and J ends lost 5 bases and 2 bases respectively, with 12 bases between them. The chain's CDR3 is CASSPGVLTNEKLFF. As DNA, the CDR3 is TGTGCCAGCAGCCCAGGGGTTTTGACTAATGAAAAACTGTTTTTT.

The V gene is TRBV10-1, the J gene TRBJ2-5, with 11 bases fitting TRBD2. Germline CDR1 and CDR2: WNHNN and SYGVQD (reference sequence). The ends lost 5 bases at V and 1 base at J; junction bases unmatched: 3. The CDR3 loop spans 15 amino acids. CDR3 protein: CASSRLAGTQETQYF. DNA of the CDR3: TGCGCCAGCAGTAGACTAGCGGGGACCCAAGAGACCCAGTACTTC.

CDR3: CASSPESQPNQPQHF. The CDR3 nucleotides read TGTGCCAGCTCACCAGAATCACAGCCCAATCAGCCCCAGCATTTT. The chain employs TRBV18 and TRBJ1-5; D remains unclear. Trimming took 2 bases from V and 3 from J, leaving 11 bases between them. The CDR3 runs to 15 residues. CDR1 and CDR2 (germline): KGHSH, LQKENI. Supplemented by reference TRBV18 and TRBJ1-5, the full variable domain reads NAGVMQNPRHLVRRRGQEARLRCSPMKGHSHVYWYRQLPEEGLKFMVYLQKENIIDESGMPKERFSAEFPKEGPSILRIQQVVRGDSAAYFCASSPESQPNQPQHFGDGTRLSIL.

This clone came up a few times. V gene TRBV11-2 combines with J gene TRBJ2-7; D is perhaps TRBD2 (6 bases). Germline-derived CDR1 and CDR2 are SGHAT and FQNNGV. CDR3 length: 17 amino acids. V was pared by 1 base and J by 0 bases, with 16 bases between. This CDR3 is CASSLGRGDSSSYEQYF. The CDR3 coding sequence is TGTGCCAGCAGCTTAGGCCGCGGGGATTCGAGCTCCTACGAGCAGTACTTC.

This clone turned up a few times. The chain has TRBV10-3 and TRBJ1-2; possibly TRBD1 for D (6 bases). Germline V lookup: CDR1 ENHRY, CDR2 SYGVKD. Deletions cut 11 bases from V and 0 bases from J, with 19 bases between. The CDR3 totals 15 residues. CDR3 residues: CAVRQVLLANYGYTF. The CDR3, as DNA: TGTGCCGTACGACAGGTTTTGTTAGCTAACTATGGCTACACCTTC.

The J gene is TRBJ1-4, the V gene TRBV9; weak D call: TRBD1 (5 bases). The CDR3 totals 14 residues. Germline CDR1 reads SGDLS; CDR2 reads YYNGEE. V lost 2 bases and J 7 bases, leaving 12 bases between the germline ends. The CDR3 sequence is CASSVSGSGEKLFF. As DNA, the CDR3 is TGTGCCAGCAGCGTGTCAGGGTCGGGTGAAAAACTGTTTTTT.

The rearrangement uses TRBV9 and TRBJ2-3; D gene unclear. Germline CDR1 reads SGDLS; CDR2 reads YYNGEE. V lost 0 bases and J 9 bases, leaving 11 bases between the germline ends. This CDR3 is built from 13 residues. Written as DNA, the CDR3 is TGTGCCAGCAGCGTAGGCGGAAGAAGAACGCAGTATTTT. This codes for CASSVGGRRTQYF.

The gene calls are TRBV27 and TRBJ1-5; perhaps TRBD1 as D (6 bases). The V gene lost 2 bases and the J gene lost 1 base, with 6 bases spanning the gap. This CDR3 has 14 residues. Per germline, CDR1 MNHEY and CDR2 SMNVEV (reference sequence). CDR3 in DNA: TGTGCCAGCAGTTTAGGGACAAGCAATCAGCCCCAGCATTTT. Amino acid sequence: CASSLGTSNQPQHF.

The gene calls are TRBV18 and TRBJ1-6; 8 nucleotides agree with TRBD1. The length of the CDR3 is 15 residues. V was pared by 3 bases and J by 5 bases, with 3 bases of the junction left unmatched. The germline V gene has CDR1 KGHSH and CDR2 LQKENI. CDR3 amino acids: CASSPGTGDNSPLHF. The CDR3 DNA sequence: TGTGCCAGCTCACCCGGGACAGGTGATAATTCACCCCTCCACTTT. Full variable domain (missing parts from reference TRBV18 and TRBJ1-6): NAGVMQNPRHLVRRRGQEARLRCSPMKGHSHVYWYRQLPEEGLKFMVYLQKENIIDESGMPKERFSAEFPKEGPSILRIQQVVRGDSAAYFCASSPGTGDNSPLHFGNGTRLTVT.

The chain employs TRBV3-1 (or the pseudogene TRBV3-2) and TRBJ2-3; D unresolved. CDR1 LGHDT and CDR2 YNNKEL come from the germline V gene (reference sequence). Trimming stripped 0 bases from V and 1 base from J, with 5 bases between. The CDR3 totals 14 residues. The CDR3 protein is CASSQDFGTDTQYF. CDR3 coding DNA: TGTGCCAGCAGCCAAGATTTCGGCACAGATACGCAGTATTTT.

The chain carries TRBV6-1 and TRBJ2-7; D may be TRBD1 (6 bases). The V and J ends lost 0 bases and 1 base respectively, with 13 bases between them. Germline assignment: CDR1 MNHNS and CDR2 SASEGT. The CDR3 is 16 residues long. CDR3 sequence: CASSEASATGSYEQYF. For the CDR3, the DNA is TGTGCCAGCAGTGAAGCTTCTGCGACAGGATCCTACGAGCAGTACTTC.

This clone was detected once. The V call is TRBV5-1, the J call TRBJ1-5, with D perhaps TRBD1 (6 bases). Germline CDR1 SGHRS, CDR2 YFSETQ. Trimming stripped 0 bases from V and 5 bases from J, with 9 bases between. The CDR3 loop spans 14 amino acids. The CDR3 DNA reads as TGCGCCAGCAGCTTGGCGTCAGGGGATCAGCCCCAGCATTTT. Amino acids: CASSLASGDQPQHF.

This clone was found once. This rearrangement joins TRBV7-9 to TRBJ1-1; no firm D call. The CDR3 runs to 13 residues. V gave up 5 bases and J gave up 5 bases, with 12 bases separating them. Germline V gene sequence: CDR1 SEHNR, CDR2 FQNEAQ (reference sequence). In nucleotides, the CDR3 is TGTGCCAGCAGCGCCCTGCCGGGAACTGAAGCTTTCTTT. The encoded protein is CASSALPGTEAFF. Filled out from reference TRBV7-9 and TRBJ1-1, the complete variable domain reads DTGVSQNPRHKITKRGQNVTFRCDPISEHNRLYWYRQTLGQGPEFLTYFQNEAQLEKSRLLSDRFSAERPKGSFSTLEIQRTEQGDSAMYLCASSALPGTEAFFGQGTRLTVV.

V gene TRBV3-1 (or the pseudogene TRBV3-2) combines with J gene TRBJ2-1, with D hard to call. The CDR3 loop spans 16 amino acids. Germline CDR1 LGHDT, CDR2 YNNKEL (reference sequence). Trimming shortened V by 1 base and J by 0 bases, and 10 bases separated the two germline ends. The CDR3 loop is CASSQVSQISYNEQFF. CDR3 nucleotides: TGTGCCAGCAGCCAAGTTTCACAGATCTCCTACAATGAGCAGTTCTTC.

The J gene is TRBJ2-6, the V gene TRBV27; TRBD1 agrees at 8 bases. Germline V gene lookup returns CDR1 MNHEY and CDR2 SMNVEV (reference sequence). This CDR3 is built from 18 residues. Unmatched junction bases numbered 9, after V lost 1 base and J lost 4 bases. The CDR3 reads CASSLFQGALGGANVLTF. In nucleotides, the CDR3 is TGTGCCAGCAGTTTATTTCAGGGGGCCCTGGGGGGGGCCAACGTCCTGACTTTC.

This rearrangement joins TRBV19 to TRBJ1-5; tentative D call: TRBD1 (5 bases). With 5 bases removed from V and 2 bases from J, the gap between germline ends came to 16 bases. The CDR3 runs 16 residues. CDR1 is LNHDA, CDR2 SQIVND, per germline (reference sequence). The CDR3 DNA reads TGTGCCAGTAGTTGGTCAGGGAATATTGGCAATCAGCCCCAGCATTTT. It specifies CASSWSGNIGNQPQHF. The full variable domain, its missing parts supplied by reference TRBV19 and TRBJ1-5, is DGGITQSPKYLFRKEGQNVTLSCEQNLNHDAMYWYRQDPGQGLRLIYYSQIVNDFQKGDIAEGYSVSREKKESFPLTVTSAQKNPTAFYLCASSWSGNIGNQPQHFGDGTRLSIL.

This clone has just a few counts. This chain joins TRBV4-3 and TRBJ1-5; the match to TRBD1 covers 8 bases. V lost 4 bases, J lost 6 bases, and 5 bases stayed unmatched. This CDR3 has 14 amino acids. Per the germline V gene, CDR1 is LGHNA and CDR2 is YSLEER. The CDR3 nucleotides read TGCGCCAGCAGCCTTGGACAGGGTGGTCAGCCCCAGCATTTT. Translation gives CASSLGQGGQPQHF.

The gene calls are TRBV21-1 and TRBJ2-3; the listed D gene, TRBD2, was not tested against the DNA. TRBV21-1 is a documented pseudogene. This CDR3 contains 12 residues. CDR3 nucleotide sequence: TGTGCTCCGGTTAATTTTACAGATACGCAGTATTTT. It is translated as CAPVNFTDTQYF.

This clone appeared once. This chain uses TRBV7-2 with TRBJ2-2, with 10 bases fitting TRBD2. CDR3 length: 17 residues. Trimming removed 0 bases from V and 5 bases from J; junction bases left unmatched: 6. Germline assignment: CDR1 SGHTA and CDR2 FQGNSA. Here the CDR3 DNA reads TGTGCCAGCAGCTTAGCGGGTAGCGGGAGGCTTACCGGGGAGCTGTTTTTT. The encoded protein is CASSLAGSGRLTGELFF.

The CDR3 coding sequence is TGTGCCAGCAGCCGATCCCGAGTTGAGACCCAGTACTTC. It encodes CASSRSRVETQYF. J is TRBJ2-5 and V is TRBV12-3 or TRBV12-4, with D uncertain. V was cut by 6 bases and J by 5 bases, with 13 bases left in between. CDR3 size: 13 residues.

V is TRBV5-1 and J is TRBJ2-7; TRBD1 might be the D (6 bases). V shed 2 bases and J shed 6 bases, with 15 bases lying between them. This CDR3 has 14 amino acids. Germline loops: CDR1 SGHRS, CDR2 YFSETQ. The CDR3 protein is CASSFGQGSLEQYF. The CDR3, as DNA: TGCGCCAGCAGCTTTGGGCAGGGGAGCCTCGAGCAGTACTTC.

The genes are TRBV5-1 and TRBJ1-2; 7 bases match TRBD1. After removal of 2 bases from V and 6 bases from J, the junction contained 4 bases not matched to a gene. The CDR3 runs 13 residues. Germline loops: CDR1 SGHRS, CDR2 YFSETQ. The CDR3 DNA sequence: TGCGCCAGCAGCTTAGTTACAGGGGATGGCTACACCTTC. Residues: CASSLVTGDGYTF.